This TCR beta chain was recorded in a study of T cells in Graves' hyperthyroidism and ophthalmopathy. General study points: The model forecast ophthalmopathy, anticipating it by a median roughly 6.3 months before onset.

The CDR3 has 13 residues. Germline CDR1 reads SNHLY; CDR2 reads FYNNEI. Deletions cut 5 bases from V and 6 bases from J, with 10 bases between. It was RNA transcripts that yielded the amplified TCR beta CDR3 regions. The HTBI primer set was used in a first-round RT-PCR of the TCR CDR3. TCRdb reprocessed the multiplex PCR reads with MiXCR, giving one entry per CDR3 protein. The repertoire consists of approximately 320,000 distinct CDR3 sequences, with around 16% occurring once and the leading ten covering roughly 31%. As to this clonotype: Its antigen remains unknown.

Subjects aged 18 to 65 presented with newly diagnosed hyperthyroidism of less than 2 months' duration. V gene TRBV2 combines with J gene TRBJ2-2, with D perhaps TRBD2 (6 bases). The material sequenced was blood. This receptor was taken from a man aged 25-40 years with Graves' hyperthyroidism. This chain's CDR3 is CASSSGGAGELFF. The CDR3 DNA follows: TGTGCCAGCAGTTCCGGAGGGGCCGGGGAGCTGTTTTTT.